This entry is about one T cell receptor beta chain. A junction end diverges from the germline sequence, so it may reflect a read error. Time point noted: persistent/refractory GD, antithyroid drugs over 5 years with positive TRAb. PBMC RNA served as the TCR library source. An endocrinology unit in Xi'an, China, supplied the patients. Through Arm-PCR of CDR3 regions and iRepertoire HTBI primers, TCR beta libraries were built. TCRdb passed the multiplex PCR reads through MiXCR, listing each CDR3 protein once. The sample records under 450,000 distinct CDR3 sequences, around a quarter being singletons. The CDR3 contains 13 residues. CDR1 is MNHNS, CDR2 SASEGT, per germline. This sample was included in a study of regulatory T cells in long-lasting Graves disease.

The clonotype comes from a female donor with Graves disease. The chain recombines TRBV6-1 with TRBJ2-7, with D possibly matching TRBD2 (6 bases). Sequenced here: peripheral blood mononuclear cells (PBMCs), sampled when the disease was refractory, from a patient treated with antithyroid drugs. The CDR3 nucleotides read TGTGCCAGCAGCGAACCGGGACTTGTATCGATCGGCTTC. Its protein is CASSEPGLVSIGF.